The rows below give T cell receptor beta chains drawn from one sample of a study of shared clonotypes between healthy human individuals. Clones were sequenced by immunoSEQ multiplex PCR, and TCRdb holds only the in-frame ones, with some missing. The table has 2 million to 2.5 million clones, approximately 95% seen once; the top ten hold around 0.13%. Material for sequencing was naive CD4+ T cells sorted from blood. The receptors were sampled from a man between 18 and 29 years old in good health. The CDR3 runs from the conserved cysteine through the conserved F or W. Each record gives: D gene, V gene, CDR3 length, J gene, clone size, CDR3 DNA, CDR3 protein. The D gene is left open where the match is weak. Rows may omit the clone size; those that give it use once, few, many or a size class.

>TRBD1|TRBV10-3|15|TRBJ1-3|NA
TGTGCCATCAGAGAAACAGGGGGCCGTGGAAACACCATATATTTT
CAIRETGGRGNTIYF
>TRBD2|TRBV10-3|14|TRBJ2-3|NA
TGTGCCATCAGTGACCTAGCGGGCGCAGATACGCAGTATTTT
CAISDLAGADTQYF
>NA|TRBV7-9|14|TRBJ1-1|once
TGTGCCAGCAGCTTTCTCAGGGCTGGCACTGAAGCTTTCTTT
CASSFLRAGTEAFF
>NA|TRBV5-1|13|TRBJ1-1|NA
TGCGCCAGCAGCTTGGTGGTCGACACTGAAGCTTTCTTT
CASSLVVDTEAFF
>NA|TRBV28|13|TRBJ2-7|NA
TGTGCCAGCAGTTTAAGGGGTCCCGGGGAGCAGTACTTC
CASSLRGPGEQYF
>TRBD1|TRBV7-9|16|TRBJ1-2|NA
TGTGCCAGCAGCTTCCCACAACAGGGGCGCTGGTATGGCTACACCTTC
CASSFPQQGRWYGYTF
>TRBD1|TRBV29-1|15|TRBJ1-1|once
TGCAGCGTTGAAGTCCCCGGACAGGATAACACTGAAGCTTTCTTT
CSVEVPGQDNTEAFF
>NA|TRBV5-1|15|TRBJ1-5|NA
TGCGCCAGCAGCTTGGCAGGGTCCGACGATCAGCCCCAGCATTTT
CASSLAGSDDQPQHF
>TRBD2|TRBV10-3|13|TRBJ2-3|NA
TGTGCCATCAGCGGGGGGGCCACAGATACGCAGTATTTT
CAISGGATDTQYF
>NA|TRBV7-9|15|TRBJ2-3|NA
TGTGCCAGCAGCTTAGGCGCAGGGAAGACAGATACGCAGTATTTT
CASSLGAGKTDTQYF
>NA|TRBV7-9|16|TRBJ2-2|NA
TGTGCCAGCAGCTTAACCTACTTTGCCGCCTCCGGGGAGCTGTTTTTT
CASSLTYFAASGELFF
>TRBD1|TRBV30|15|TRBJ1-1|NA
TGTGCCTGGAGTCCACCGGGGACAGCCAACACTGAAGCTTTCTTT
CAWSPPGTANTEAFF
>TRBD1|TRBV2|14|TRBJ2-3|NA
TGTGCCACCGCGACAGGGTCAGGGACAGATACGCAGTATTTT
CATATGSGTDTQYF
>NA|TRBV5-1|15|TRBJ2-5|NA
TGCGCCAGCAGCTTGGCCTTCAGGGGGGAAGAGACCCAGTACTTC
CASSLAFRGEETQYF
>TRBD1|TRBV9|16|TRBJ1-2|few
TGTGCCAGCAGCGTAGCTACGGGAGGACAGGGCGGCGGCTACACCTTC
CASSVATGGQGGGYTF
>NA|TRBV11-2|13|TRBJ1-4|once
TGTGCCAGCAGCTTAACTTGGAGCGAAAAACTGTTTTTT
CASSLTWSEKLFF